This T cell receptor (beta chain) was recorded in a study of control samples from healthy donors and cancer patients. This CDR3 region has 13 residues. Germline V lookup: CDR1 SGHRS, CDR2 YFSETQ. V dropped 1 base and J dropped 5 bases, with 9 bases sitting between them. Some clones are missing from TCRdb's copy, which holds only in-frame ones; the method was immunoSEQ multiplex PCR. The sample shows about 100,000 clones, roughly 87% of them seen only once. The material sequenced was blood. This sequence joins TRBV5-1 and TRBJ1-1; D unclear. The receptor was derived from a woman aged 45-60 years in good health. The CDR3 DNA reads TGCGCCAGCAGCTTGTCAGAGGGTACTGAAGCTTTCTTT. Translated: CASSLSEGTEAFF.